This T cell receptor beta chain was profiled in a study of T cell changes during pregnancy in multiple sclerosis. Germline CDR1 reads MNHEY; CDR2 reads SMNVEV (reference sequence). Trimming cost V 2 bases and J 2 bases, with 19 bases left between them. The CDR3 covers 17 residues. Generated by immunoSEQ multiplex PCR, the TCRdb table keeps only in-frame clones and is missing some. This table has tens of thousands of clones, almost 95% appearing once. This clonotype was sampled from a female donor with multiple sclerosis, enrolled in a pregnancy study. This specimen consisted of CD8+ T cells from peripheral blood mononuclear cells, obtained in the first trimester of pregnancy. The chain employs TRBV27 and TRBJ2-7; D is possibly TRBD2 (6 bases). CDR3 protein: CASSLRRLEGPAYEQYF. CDR3 coding DNA: TGTGCCAGCAGTTTAAGGCGCTTGGAGGGTCCCGCCTACGAGCAGTACTTC.